This T cell receptor beta chain was obtained from a study of blood T cell repertoires in COVID-19. Study as a whole: Samples taken during acute and convalescent COVID-19 were collected in the United States, Italy and Spain.

V dropped 3 bases and J dropped 3 bases, with 15 bases sitting between them. The CDR3 covers 15 residues. The germline V gene encodes CDR1 MNHEY and CDR2 SMNVEV (reference sequence). Original data processing: Estimates of nucleated cell counts were drawn from the amplification of reference gene primers. Some clones are missing from TCRdb's copy, which holds only in-frame ones; the method was immunoSEQ multiplex PCR. V and J calls plus clone size are reproduced from that table; the DNA served to infer D and trimming. The profile shows some 320,000 clones, around nine tenths of them singletons. This clonotype was sampled from a woman in her twenties or thirties with COVID-19, enrolled during active disease. V usage is TRBV27 and J usage is TRBJ2-7; perhaps TRBD1 as D (8 bases). Sequenced input: peripheral blood. CDR3 sequence: CASSFTGGGDYEQYF. CDR3 sequence (DNA): TGTGCCAGCAGTTTCACAGGGGGAGGGGACTACGAGCAGTACTTC.